This T cell receptor (beta chain) was recovered during a study of CD8+ T cells in alopecia areata. RNA extraction was followed by reverse transcription into cDNA, which acted as the sequencing template. Sequenced by immunoSEQ multiplex PCR; TCRdb stores in-frame clones only, minus some. This sample has hundreds of thousands of clones, with approximately 61% found just once. CD4+ and CD8+ T cells were sorted from PBMCs. Trimming cost V 4 bases and J 6 bases; bases outside gene matches: 2. Germline V gene lookup returns CDR1 SQVTM and CDR2 ANQGSEA. The CDR3 covers 12 residues. The chain carries TRBV29-1 and TRBJ1-2, with 10 bases lining up with TRBD1. The sample here was CD4+ T cells sorted from blood, taken at week 0. The source is a human donor with alopecia areata. CDR3: CSVGDRGNGYTF. The CDR3, as DNA: TGCAGCGTTGGGGACAGGGGAAATGGCTACACCTTC.